This is a list of T cell receptor beta chains from one sample in a study of spatial heterogeneity in lung cancer. MiXCR was run by TCRdb on the 5' RACE reads, yielding one entry per CDR3 protein. The sample yields tens of thousands of distinct CDR3 sequences, roughly 12% seen once. This material consisted of PBMCs, taken at surgery. These receptors were collected from a male donor with early-stage non-small cell lung cancer. Each CDR3 is given with its conserved first and last residue. D genes are given only for firm matches. Clone size is shown for a subset of rows, as once, few, many or a class of expanded clone.

TRBJ1-1 TRBV3-1 few TRBD1 CASSQRQGLGTEAFF TGTGCCAGCAGCCAGAGACAGGGGCTGGGCACTGAAGCTTTCTTT
TRBJ2-5 TRBV7-3 . . CASSLTGTNQETQYF TGTGCCAGCAGCTTAACCGGGACCAACCAAGAGACCCAGTACTTC
TRBJ2-7 TRBV3-1 few . CASSAWDGSYEQYF TGTGCCAGCAGCGCCTGGGACGGCTCCTACGAGCAGTACTTC
TRBJ2-3 TRBV6-2/TRBV6-3 few . CASSHFSEPSSTTDTQYF TGTGCCAGCAGCCACTTTAGTGAACCCAGCTCGACCACAGATACGCAGTATTTT
TRBJ2-3 TRBV5-6 few TRBD1 CASSLTGGETDTQYF TGTGCCAGCAGCTTGACAGGGGGCGAAACAGATACGCAGTATTTT
TRBJ1-1 TRBV7-3 . . CASSLMASQNTEAFF TGTGCCAGCAGCCTAATGGCTAGTCAGAACACTGAAGCTTTCTTT
TRBJ1-5 TRBV6-2/TRBV6-3 . . CASNDGSHQPQHF TGTGCCAGTAACGACGGTAGCCATCAGCCCCAGCATTTT
TRBJ2-5 TRBV2 once TRBD1 CASDRDRGPQETQYF TGTGCCAGCGACCGGGACAGGGGGCCTCAAGAGACCCAGTACTTC
TRBJ2-1 TRBV20-1 few . CSARGAVSSYNEQFF TGCAGTGCTAGGGGGGCGGTTAGCTCCTACAATGAGCAGTTCTTC
TRBJ2-7 TRBV20-1 many TRBD2 CSAFFGGIPYEQYF TGCAGTGCCTTTTTCGGGGGGATACCCTACGAGCAGTACTTC
TRBJ1-2 TRBV28 . . CASSNSVGRGYGYTF TGTGCCAGCAGTAATTCGGTAGGGCGTGGATATGGCTACACCTTC
TRBJ2-5 TRBV7-9 few . CASSLAVGVAETQYF TGTGCCAGCAGCTTAGCGGTAGGGGTTGCAGAGACCCAGTACTTC
TRBJ2-7 TRBV20-1 . . CSATSGVGYEQYF TGCAGTGCCACCTCAGGGGTGGGCTACGAGCAGTACTTC
TRBJ2-7 TRBV6-2/TRBV6-3 once TRBD2 CAGSYEGLADYEQYF TGTGCCGGCAGTTACGAGGGACTAGCAGACTACGAGCAGTACTTC
TRBJ2-7 TRBV6-2/TRBV6-3 few . CASSMPPGQKSSYEQYF TGTGCCAGCAGCATGCCTCCTGGACAGAAGAGCTCCTACGAGCAGTACTTC
TRBJ2-1 TRBV7-9 . . CASSSWQASEQFF TGTGCCAGCAGCTCATGGCAGGCGTCTGAGCAGTTCTTC
TRBJ1-1 TRBV7-3 many . CASSSGRNTEAFF TGTGCCAGCAGTTCTGGGAGGAACACTGAAGCTTTCTTT
TRBJ1-1 TRBV11-2 many . CASSKARGTEAFF TGTGCCAGCAGCAAGGCCCGGGGCACTGAAGCTTTCTTT
TRBJ2-2 TRBV7-9 few . CASSPPRGGIYTGELFF TGTGCCAGCAGCCCACCTAGGGGGGGTATCTACACCGGGGAGCTGTTTTTT
TRBJ2-7 TRBV6-1 . . CASSDAGAGRGYEQYF TGTGCCAGCAGTGACGCTGGGGCAGGCCGGGGCTACGAGCAGTACTTC
TRBJ2-1 TRBV7-6 few . CASSLATGDQDEQFF TGTGCCAGCAGCTTAGCGACGGGGGATCAGGATGAGCAGTTCTTC
TRBJ1-5 TRBV7-2 few . CASSLQGPGDQPQHF TGTGCCAGCAGCTTACAGGGGCCCGGCGATCAGCCCCAGCATTTT
TRBJ2-7 TRBV12-3/TRBV12-4 few TRBD2 CASTLTLAGGYEQYF TGTGCCAGCACCCTAACACTAGCGGGGGGCTACGAGCAGTACTTC
TRBJ1-2 TRBV5-4 . . CASSLAWEAGGYTF TGTGCCAGCAGCTTGGCATGGGAGGCCGGTGGCTACACCTTC
TRBJ1-1 TRBV5-1 . . CASSYQAGANTEAFF TGCGCCAGCAGCTATCAAGCCGGGGCAAACACTGAAGCTTTCTTT
TRBJ2-3 TRBV20-1 few TRBD2 CSARAGLAGGSDTQYF TGCAGTGCTAGAGCGGGACTAGCGGGGGGGTCAGATACGCAGTATTTT
TRBJ2-5 TRBV6-6 . TRBD1 CASSYLDREETQYF TGTGCCAGCAGTTACTTGGACAGGGAAGAGACCCAGTACTTC
TRBJ2-5 TRBV11-2 few . CASSLEAGWETQYF TGTGCCAGCAGCTTAGAGGCGGGATGGGAGACCCAGTACTTC
TRBJ2-7 TRBV11-2 many TRBD2 CASSLGAGPSYEQYF TGTGCCAGCAGCTTAGGAGCGGGACCCTCCTACGAGCAGTACTTC
TRBJ2-5 TRBV6-1 many TRBD2 CASSDRGSMVETQYF TGTGCCAGCAGTGATCGCGGGAGTATGGTAGAGACCCAGTACTTC
TRBJ1-5 TRBV28 medium-sized TRBD1 CASSWDRGDRANQPQHF TGTGCCAGCAGTTGGGACAGGGGGGATCGGGCCAATCAGCCCCAGCATTTT
TRBJ2-1 TRBV7-3 many TRBD2 CASSAGTSGLLNEQFF TGTGCCAGCAGCGCTGGGACTAGCGGCCTTCTCAATGAGCAGTTCTTC
TRBJ2-7 TRBV14 many . CASSLSEMSEQYF TGTGCCAGCAGCCTCTCCGAAATGAGCGAGCAGTACTTC
TRBJ2-2 TRBV7-9 few . CASRRSAGAGELFF TGTGCCAGCAGACGATCCGCAGGGGCCGGGGAGCTGTTTTTT
TRBJ1-5 TRBV12-3/TRBV12-4 few . CASGLGGGSNQPQHF TGTGCCAGCGGCCTGGGGGGCGGTAGCAATCAGCCCCAGCATTTT
TRBJ2-1 TRBV24-1 many TRBD2 CATSGNSGKGDDEQFF TGTGCCACCAGTGGAAATAGCGGGAAAGGGGATGATGAGCAGTTCTTC